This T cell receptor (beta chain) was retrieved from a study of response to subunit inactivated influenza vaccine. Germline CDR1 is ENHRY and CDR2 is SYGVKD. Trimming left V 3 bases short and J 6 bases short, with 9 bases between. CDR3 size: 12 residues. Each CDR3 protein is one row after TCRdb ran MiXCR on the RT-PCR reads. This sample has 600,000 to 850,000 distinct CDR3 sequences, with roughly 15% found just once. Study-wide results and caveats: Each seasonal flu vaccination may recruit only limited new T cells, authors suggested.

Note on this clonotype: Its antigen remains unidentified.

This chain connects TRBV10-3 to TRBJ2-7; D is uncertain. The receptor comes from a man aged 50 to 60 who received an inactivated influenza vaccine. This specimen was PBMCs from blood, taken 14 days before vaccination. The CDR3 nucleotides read TGTGCCATCAGTGAAAGTAGTGGCGAGCAGTACTTC. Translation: CAISESSGEQYF.